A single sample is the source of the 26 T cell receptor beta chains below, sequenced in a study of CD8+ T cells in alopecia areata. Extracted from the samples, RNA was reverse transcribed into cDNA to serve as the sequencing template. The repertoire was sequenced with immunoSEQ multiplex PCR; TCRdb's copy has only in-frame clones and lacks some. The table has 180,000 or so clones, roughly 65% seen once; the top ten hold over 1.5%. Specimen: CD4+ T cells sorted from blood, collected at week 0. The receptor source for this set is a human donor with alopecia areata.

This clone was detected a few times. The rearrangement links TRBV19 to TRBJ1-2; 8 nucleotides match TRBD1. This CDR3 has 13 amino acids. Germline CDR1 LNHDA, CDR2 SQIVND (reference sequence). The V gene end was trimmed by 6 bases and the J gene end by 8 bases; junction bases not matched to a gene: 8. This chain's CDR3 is CASSHGQGIGYTF. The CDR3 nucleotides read TGTGCCAGTAGCCACGGACAGGGAATAGGCTACACCTTC.

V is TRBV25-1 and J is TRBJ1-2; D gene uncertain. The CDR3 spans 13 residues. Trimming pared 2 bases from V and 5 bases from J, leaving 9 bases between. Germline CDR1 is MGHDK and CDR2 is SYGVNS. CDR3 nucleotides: TGTGCCAGCAGTGAAGCGGGCCTTTATGGCTACACCTTC. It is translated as CASSEAGLYGYTF.

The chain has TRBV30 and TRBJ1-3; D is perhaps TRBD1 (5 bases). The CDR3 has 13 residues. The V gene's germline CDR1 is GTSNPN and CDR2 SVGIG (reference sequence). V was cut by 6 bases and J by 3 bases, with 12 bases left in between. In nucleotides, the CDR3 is TGTGCCTGCTCCGGGGGGAATGGAAACACCATATATTTT. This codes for CACSGGNGNTIYF.

CDR3 DNA sequence: TGCAGCGTTGAACAGGGGGCGAACGATGAGCAGTTCTTC. Amino acids: CSVEQGANDEQFF. J is TRBJ2-1 and V is TRBV29-1; the match to TRBD1 covers 8 bases. The CDR3 loop spans 13 amino acids. Trimming took 2 bases from V and 8 from J; bases not matched to a gene: 5. Germline V gene lookup returns CDR1 SQVTM and CDR2 ANQGSEA.

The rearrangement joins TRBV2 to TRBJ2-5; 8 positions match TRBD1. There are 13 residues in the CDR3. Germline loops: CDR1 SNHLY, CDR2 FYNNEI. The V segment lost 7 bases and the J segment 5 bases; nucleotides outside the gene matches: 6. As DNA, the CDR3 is TGTGCCAGCAATTCAGGGGGCAGGGAGACCCAGTACTTC. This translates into CASNSGGRETQYF.

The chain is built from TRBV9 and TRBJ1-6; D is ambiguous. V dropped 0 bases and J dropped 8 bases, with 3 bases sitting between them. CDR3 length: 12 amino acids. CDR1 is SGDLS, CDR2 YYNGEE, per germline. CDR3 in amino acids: CASSVGDSPLHF. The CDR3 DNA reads TGTGCCAGCAGCGTAGGGGATTCACCCCTCCACTTT.

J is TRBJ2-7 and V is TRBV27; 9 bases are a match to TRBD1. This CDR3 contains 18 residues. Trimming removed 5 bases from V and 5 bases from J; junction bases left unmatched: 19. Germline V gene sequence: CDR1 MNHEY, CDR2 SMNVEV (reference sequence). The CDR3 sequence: CASSLVLLGQGKIHEQYF. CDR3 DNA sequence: TGTGCCAGCAGTCTCGTACTGCTAGGACAGGGGAAAATCCACGAGCAGTACTTC.

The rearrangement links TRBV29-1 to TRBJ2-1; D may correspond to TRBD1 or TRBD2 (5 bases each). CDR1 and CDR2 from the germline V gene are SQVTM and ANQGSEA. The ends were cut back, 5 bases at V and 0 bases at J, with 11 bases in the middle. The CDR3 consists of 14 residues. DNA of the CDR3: TGCAGCGTTACCCCAGGGAGCTCCTACAATGAGCAGTTCTTC. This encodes CSVTPGSSYNEQFF.

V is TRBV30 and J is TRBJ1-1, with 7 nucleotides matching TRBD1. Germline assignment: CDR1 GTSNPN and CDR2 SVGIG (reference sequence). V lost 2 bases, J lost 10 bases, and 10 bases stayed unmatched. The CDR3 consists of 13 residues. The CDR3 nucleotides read TGTGCCTGGAGTATATCCCAGGGGGGTGCAGCTTTCTTT. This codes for CAWSISQGGAAFF.

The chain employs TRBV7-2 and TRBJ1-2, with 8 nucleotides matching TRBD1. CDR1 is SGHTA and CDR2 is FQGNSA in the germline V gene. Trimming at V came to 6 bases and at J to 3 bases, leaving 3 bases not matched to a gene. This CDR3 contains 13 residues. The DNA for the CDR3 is TGTGCCAGCAGAGAACAGGGGGACTATGGCTACACCTTC. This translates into CASREQGDYGYTF.

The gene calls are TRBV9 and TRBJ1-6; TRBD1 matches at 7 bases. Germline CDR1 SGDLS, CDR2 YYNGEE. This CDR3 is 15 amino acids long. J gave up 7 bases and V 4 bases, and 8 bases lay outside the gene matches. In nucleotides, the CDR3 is TGTGCCAGCAGCCCTTCACAGGGGTCAAATTCACCCCTCCACTTT. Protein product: CASSPSQGSNSPLHF.

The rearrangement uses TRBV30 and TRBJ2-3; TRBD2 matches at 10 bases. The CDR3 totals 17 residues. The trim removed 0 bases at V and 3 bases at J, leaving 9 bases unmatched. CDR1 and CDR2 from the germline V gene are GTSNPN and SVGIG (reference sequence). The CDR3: CAWSVFLGAGGTDTQYF. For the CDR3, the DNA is TGTGCCTGGAGTGTTTTCTTAGGAGCGGGGGGGACAGATACGCAGTATTTT.

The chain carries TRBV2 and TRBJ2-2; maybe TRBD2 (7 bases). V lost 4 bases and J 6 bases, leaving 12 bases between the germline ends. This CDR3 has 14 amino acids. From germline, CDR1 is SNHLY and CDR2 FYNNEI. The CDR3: CASSGRGASGELFF. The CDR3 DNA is TGTGCCAGCAGTGGACGGGGGGCGTCCGGGGAGCTGTTTTTT.

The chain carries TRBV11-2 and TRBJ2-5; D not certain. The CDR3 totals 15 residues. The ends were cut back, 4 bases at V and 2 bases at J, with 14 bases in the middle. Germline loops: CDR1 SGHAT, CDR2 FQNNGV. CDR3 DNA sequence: TGTGCCAGCAGCTCCGGGTCCACTAATCAAGAGACCCAGTACTTC. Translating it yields CASSSGSTNQETQYF. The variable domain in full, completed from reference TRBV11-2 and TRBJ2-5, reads EAGVAQSPRYKIIEKRQSVAFWCNPISGHATLYWYQQILGQGPKLLIQFQNNGVVDDSQLPKDRFSAERLKGVDSTLKIQPAKLEDSAVYLCASSSGSTNQETQYFGPGTRLLVL.

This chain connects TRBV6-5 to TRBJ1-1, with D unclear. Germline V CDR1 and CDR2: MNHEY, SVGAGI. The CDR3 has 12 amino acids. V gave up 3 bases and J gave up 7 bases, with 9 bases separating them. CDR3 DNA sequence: TGTGCCAGCAGTTATCCAGCCGGTGAAGCTTTCTTT. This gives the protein CASSYPAGEAFF.

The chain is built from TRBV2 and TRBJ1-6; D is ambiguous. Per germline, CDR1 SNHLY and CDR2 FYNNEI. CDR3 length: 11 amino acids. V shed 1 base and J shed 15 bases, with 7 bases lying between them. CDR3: CASSEVQLLHF. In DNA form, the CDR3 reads TGTGCCAGCAGTGAAGTTCAACTCCTCCACTTT.

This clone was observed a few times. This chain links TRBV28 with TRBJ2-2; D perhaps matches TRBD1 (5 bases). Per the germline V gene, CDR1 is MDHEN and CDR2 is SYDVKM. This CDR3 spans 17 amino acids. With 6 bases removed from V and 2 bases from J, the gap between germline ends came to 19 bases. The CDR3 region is CASRLKGLPVNTGELFF. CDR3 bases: TGTGCCAGCAGACTTAAGGGGCTACCGGTAAACACCGGGGAGCTGTTTTTT.

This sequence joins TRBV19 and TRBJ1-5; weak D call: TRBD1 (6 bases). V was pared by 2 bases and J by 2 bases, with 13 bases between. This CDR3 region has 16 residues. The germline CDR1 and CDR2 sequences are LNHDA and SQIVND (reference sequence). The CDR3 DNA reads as TGTGCCAGTAGTATACATCAGGGGATAGGCAATCAGCCCCAGCATTTT. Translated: CASSIHQGIGNQPQHF.

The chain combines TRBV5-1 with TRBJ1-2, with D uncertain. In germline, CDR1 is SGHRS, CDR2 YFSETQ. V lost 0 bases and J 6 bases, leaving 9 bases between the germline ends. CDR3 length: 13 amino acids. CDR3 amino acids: CASSLAGGDGYTF. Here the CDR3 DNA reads TGCGCCAGCAGCTTGGCAGGCGGGGATGGCTACACCTTC.

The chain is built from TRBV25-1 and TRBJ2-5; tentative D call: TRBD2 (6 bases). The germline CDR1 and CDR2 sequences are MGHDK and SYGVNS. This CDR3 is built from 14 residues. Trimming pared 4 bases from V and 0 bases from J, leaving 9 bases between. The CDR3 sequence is CASSGDLYQETQYF. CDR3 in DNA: TGTGCCAGCAGTGGGGACTTGTACCAAGAGACCCAGTACTTC.

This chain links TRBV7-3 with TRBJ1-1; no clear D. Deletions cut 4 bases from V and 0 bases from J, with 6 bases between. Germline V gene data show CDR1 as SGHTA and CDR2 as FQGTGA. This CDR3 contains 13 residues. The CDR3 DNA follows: TGTGCCAGCAGCTCCCAAATGAACACTGAAGCTTTCTTT. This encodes CASSSQMNTEAFF.

CDR3 protein: CATSRDIRQETQYF. CDR3 DNA: TGTGCCACCAGCAGAGATATTAGACAAGAGACCCAGTACTTC. This rearrangement joins TRBV15 to TRBJ2-5; no reliable D call. CDR3 length equals 14 residues. Trimming took 0 bases from V and 2 from J, leaving 7 bases between them. Germline assignment: CDR1 LNHNV and CDR2 YYDKDF (reference sequence).

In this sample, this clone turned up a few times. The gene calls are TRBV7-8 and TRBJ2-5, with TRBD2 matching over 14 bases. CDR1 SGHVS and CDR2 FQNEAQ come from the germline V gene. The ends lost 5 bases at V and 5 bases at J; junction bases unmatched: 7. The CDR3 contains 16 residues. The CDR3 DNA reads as TGTGCCAGCAGCCCGACTAGCGGGGGGGCGGGGGAGACCCAGTACTTC. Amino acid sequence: CASSPTSGGAGETQYF.

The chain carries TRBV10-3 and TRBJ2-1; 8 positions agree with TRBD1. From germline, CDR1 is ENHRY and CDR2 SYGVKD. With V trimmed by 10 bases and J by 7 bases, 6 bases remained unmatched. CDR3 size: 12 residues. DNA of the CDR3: TGTGCCACGTGGACAGGGATGAATGAGCAGTTCTTC. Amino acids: CATWTGMNEQFF.

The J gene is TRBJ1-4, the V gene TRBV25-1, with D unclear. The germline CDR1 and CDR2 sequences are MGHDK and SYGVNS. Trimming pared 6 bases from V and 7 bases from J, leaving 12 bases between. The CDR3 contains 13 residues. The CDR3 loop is CASSRASGEKLFF. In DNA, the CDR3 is TGTGCCAGCAGCCGGGCCTCTGGTGAAAAACTGTTTTTT. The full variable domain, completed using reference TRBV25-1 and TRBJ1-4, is EADIYQTPRYLVIGTGKKITLECSQTMGHDKMYWYQQDPGMELHLIHYSYGVNSTEKGDLSSESTVSRIRTEHFPLTLESARPSHTSQYLCASSRASGEKLFFGSGTQLSVL.

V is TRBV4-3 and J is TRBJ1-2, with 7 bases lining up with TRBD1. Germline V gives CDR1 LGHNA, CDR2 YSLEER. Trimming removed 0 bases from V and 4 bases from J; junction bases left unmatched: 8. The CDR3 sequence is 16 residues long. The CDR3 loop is CASSQDRGNRGYGYTF. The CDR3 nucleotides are TGCGCCAGCAGCCAAGATCGGGGGAACAGGGGCTATGGCTACACCTTC.